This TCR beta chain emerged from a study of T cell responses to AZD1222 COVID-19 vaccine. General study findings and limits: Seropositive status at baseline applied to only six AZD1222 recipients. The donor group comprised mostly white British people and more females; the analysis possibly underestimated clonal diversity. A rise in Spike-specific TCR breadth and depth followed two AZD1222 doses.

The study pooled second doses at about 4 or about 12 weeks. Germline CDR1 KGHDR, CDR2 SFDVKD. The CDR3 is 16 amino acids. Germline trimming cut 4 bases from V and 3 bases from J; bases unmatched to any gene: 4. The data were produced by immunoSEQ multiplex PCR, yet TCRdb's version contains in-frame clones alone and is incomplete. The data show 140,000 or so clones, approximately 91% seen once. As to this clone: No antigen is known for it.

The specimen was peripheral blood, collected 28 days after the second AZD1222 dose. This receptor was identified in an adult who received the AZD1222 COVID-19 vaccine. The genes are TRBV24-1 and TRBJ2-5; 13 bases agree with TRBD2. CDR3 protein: CATSEITSGGEETQYF. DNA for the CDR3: TGTGCCACCAGTGAGATAACTAGCGGGGGGGAAGAGACCCAGTACTTC.